This TCR beta chain originates from a study of blood T cell repertoires in COVID-19. This clone was detected a few times. The data were produced by immunoSEQ multiplex PCR, yet TCRdb's version contains in-frame clones alone and is incomplete. The data show about 110,000 clones, with over 80% seen just once and under 1.5% held by the top ten. The receptor was derived from a woman between 25 and 40 years old with acute or convalescent COVID-19. Sequences were obtained from peripheral blood.

In nucleotides, the CDR3 is TGTGCCTGGAGTGCCGACAGGCTCTATGGCTACACCTTC. It is translated as CAWSADRLYGYTF. V and J are TRBV30 and TRBJ1-2; D is possibly TRBD1 (6 bases). Trimming stripped 1 base from V and 4 bases from J, with 10 bases between. The CDR3 runs to 13 residues. The germline gives CDR1 GTSNPN, CDR2 SVGIG (reference sequence).